The TCR beta chain under discussion was sequenced for a study of regulatory T cells in long-lasting Graves disease. Time point meaning: newly diagnosed GD, antithyroid drugs for less than 3 months. Scientists built the TCR library using RNA that was extracted from PBMCs. This clonotype was found a few times. Trimming cost V 5 bases and J 4 bases, with 13 bases left between them. The germline V gene encodes CDR1 KGHSH and CDR2 LQKENI. This CDR3 contains 14 residues. CDR3-region Arm-PCR and iRepertoire HTBI primers produced the TCR beta libraries. Via MiXCR, TCRdb re-called the multiplex PCR reads, giving one row per CDR3 protein. Of some 220,000 distinct CDR3 sequences listed, roughly 20% are singletons. These data were also reused for a study on T cells in Graves' hyperthyroidism and ophthalmopathy. That work contributes: The blood repertoire included most of the expanded thyroid clonotypes above 0.001.

Sequences were derived from peripheral blood mononuclear cells (PBMCs), sampled at new diagnosis, from a patient treated with antithyroid drugs. The chain carries TRBV18 and TRBJ2-3; TRBD2 might be the D (5 bases). The clonotype was recovered from a woman in her 30s with Graves disease. Here the CDR3 DNA reads TGTGCCAGCTCAACCCGGACGCGGGCAGATACGCAGTATTTT. It specifies CASSTRTRADTQYF.